These 8 T cell receptor beta chains were sequenced from one sample in a study of cytomegalovirus exposure and HLA in healthy donors. The PCR had 60 Vbeta and 13 Jbeta primers. TCRdb keeps only in-frame clones here, not all; method: immunoSEQ multiplex PCR. The repertoire holds under 250,000 clones, 60% to 80% seen once, with less than 2% in the top ten. Sequences were obtained from PBMCs. Source of these receptors: a male donor in good health and CMV-seronegative.

The J gene is TRBJ1-3, the V gene TRBV4-1; 7 bases align to TRBD1. Germline lookup yields CDR1 MGHRA and CDR2 YSYEKL. CDR3 length equals 16 residues. Trimming took 4 bases from V and 4 from J; bases not matched to a gene: 10. CDR3 sequence reads: CASSLGQTFGGNTIYF. The CDR3 coding sequence is TGCGCCAGCAGCCTGGGACAGACTTTCGGCGGAAACACCATATATTTT.

This clone was seen a handful of times. The V call is TRBV5-1, the J call TRBJ2-2; D gene uncertain. Germline V CDR1 and CDR2: SGHRS, YFSETQ. The V and J ends lost 2 bases and 0 bases respectively, with 11 bases between them. The CDR3 has 16 amino acids. The CDR3 DNA reads as TGCGCCAGCAGCTTAACAGCAAACCCGAACACCGGGGAGCTGTTTTTT. Translating gives CASSLTANPNTGELFF. Drawing the rest from reference TRBV5-1 and TRBJ2-2, the complete variable domain is KAGVTQTPRYLIKTRGQQVTLSCSPISGHRSVSWYQQTPGQGLQFLFEYFSETQRNKGNFPGRFSGRQFSNSRSEMNVSTLELGDSALYLCASSLTANPNTGELFFGEGSRLTVL.

The chain combines TRBV28 with TRBJ2-4; 7 bases align to TRBD1. This CDR3 contains 17 residues. V shed 10 bases and J 0 bases; nucleotides not matched to a gene: 15. Germline V gene sequence: CDR1 MDHEN, CDR2 SYDVKM. The DNA of the CDR3 is TGTGCCACCCTGGGGATCCTGGGACAGTTAGCCAAAAACATTCAGTACTTC. Translated, it gives CATLGILGQLAKNIQYF.

This clone was counted between two and nine times. The rearrangement uses TRBV6-1 and TRBJ2-7; TRBD2 agrees at 16 bases. The J segment lost 6 bases and the V segment lost 0 bases, leaving 2 bases of the junction unmatched. Germline CDR1 and CDR2: MNHNS and SASEGT. The CDR3 has 16 residues. CDR3 region: CASSEAGLAGGLEQYF. CDR3 DNA: TGTGCCAGCAGTGAAGCGGGACTAGCGGGAGGGCTCGAGCAGTACTTC.

This chain connects TRBV28 to TRBJ1-2, with D possibly TRBD1 on 6 matching bases. Germline-derived CDR1 and CDR2 are MDHEN and SYDVKM. The CDR3 consists of 15 residues. Trimming took off 3 bases at V and 3 bases at J, with 14 bases between the two ends. CDR3: CASSFQPGEDYGYTF. The CDR3 nucleotides are TGTGCCAGCAGTTTTCAGCCAGGGGAAGACTATGGCTACACCTTC.

This clone was seen a single time. The rearrangement uses TRBV6-5 and TRBJ2-7, with 7 bases lining up with TRBD2. Per germline, CDR1 MNHEY and CDR2 SVGAGI. The V segment lost 2 bases and the J segment 1 base; nucleotides outside the gene matches: 2. The CDR3 is made up of 14 amino acids. This chain's CDR3 is CASSYAGASYEQYF. The CDR3, as DNA: TGTGCCAGCAGTTACGCGGGAGCATCCTACGAGCAGTACTTC.

The CDR3 loop reads CASRPDRAREEQYF. CDR3 coding DNA: TGTGCCAGCAGACCCGACAGGGCGAGGGAGGAGCAGTACTTC. J is TRBJ2-7 and V is TRBV6-5, with 7 positions matching TRBD1. CDR1 is MNHEY, CDR2 SVGAGI, per germline. The junction had 12 bases not matched to a gene; V was cut back by 6 bases and J by 7 bases. This CDR3 contains 14 residues.

The V gene is TRBV7-7, the J gene TRBJ1-1; D perhaps matches TRBD1 (5 bases). Trimming removed 5 bases from V and 1 base from J, with 8 bases in between. The CDR3 loop spans 13 amino acids. In germline, CDR1 is SSHAT, CDR2 FNYEAQ (reference sequence). The CDR3 sequence is CASSRDRNTEAFF. Here the CDR3 DNA reads TGTGCCAGCAGCCGCGACAGGAACACTGAAGCTTTCTTT.